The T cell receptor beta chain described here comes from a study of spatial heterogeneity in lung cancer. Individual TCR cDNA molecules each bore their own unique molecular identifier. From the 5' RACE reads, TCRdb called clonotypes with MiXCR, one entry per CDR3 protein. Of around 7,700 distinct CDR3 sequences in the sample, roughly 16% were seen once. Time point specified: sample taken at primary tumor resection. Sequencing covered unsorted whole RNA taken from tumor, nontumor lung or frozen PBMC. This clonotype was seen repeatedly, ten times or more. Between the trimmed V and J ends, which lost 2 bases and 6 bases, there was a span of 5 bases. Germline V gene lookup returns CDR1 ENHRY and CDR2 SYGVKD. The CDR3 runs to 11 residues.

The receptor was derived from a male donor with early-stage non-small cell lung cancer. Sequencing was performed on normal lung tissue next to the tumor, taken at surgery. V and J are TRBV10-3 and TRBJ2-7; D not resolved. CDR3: CAISEGAEQYF. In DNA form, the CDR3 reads TGTGCCATCAGTGAGGGAGCCGAGCAGTACTTC.